This T cell receptor (beta chain) was sequenced in a study of blood T cell repertoires in COVID-19. Germline V lookup: CDR1 MGHRA, CDR2 YSYEKL. After removal of 2 bases from V and 5 bases from J, the junction contained 3 bases not matched to a gene. The CDR3 is made up of 14 amino acids. Authors' data handling: Using reference gene primer amplification, nucleated cell counts were estimated. TCRdb's table, derived via immunoSEQ multiplex PCR, lists solely in-frame clones and lacks some. V and J calls plus clone size are reproduced from that table; the DNA served to infer D and trimming. The table lists hundreds of thousands of clones, more than 85% of them singletons.

This TCR was sampled from a man aged 35 to 55 with acute or convalescent COVID-19. V usage is TRBV4-1 and J usage is TRBJ1-2; 9 bases fit TRBD1. The sequenced material came from peripheral blood. In nucleotides, the CDR3 is TGCGCCAGCAGCCAACTCGACAGGGGGTATGGCTACACCTTC. This gives the protein CASSQLDRGYGYTF.